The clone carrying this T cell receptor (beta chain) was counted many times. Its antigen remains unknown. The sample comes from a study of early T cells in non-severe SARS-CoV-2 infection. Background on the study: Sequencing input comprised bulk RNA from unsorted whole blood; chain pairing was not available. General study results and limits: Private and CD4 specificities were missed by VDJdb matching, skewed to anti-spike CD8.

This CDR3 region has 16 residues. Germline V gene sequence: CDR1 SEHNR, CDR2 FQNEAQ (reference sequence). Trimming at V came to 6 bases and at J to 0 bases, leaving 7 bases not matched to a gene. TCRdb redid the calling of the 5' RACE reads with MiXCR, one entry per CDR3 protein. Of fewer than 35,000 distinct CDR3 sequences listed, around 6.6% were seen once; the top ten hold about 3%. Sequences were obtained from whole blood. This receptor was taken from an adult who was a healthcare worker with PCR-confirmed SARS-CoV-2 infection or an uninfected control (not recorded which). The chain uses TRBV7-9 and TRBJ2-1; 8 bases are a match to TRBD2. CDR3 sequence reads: CASRPPTSGSYNEQFF. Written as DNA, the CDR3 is TGTGCCAGCAGACCACCTACTAGCGGCTCCTACAATGAGCAGTTCTTC.